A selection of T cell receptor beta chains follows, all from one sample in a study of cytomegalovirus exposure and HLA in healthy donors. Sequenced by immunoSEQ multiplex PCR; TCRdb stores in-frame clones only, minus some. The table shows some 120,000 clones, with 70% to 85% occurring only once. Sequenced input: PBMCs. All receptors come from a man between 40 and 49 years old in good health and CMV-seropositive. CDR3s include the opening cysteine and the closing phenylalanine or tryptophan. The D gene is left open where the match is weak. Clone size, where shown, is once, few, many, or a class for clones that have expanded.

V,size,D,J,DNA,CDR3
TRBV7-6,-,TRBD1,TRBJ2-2,TGTGCCAGCAGCTTTGCGACAGGGGTCAACACCGGGGAGCTGTTTTTT,CASSFATGVNTGELFF
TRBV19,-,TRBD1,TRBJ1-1,TGTGCCAGTGAGGACAGGGGGGGTAGAAACACTGAAGCTTTCTTT,CASEDRGGRNTEAFF
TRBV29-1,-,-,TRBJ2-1,TGCAGCGTTGAAACGGGGGGCGGCAATGAGCAGTTCTTC,CSVETGGGNEQFF
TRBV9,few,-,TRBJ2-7,TGTGCCAGCAGCGCTTCGACAGGCTTCTCCTACGAGCAGTACTTC,CASSASTGFSYEQYF
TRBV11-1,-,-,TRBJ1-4,TGTGCCAGCAGCTTGATCGGGAATGAAAAACTGTTTTTT,CASSLIGNEKLFF
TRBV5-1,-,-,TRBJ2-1,TGCGCCAGCAGCTCCTCCGGGACAATAAATGAGCAGTTCTTC,CASSSSGTINEQFF
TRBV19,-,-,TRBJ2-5,TGTGCCAGTAGTGCCAGTGGGGGGGGCGGGAAGACCCAGTACTTC,CASSASGGGGKTQYF
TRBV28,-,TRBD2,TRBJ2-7,TGTGCCAGCAGTTTGCCTAGCGGGACCCACGAGCAGTACTTC,CASSLPSGTHEQYF
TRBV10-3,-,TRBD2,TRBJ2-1,TGTGCCATCAGTTTTAGCGGGGGGGTGGATGAGCAGTTCTTC,CAISFSGGVDEQFF
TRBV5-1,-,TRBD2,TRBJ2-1,TGCGCCAGCAGCTTACCGGCCGGGACTAGCGGCTACAATGAGCAGTTCTTC,CASSLPAGTSGYNEQFF